This T cell receptor (beta chain) was sequenced in a study of response to subunit inactivated influenza vaccine. Study-level results: Every seasonal influenza vaccination brings in few new T cells, the authors suggested.

About this clonotype: Its target is not known.

V shed 1 base and J shed 1 base, with 8 bases lying between them. This CDR3 has 14 amino acids. Germline CDR1 and CDR2: GTSNPN and SVGIG (reference sequence). From the RT-PCR reads, TCRdb called clonotypes with MiXCR, one entry per CDR3 protein. The sample holds approximately 500,000 distinct CDR3 sequences, 12% to 15% seen once. The source is a man aged 45 to 65 who received an inactivated influenza vaccine. Material: PBMCs from blood, obtained 11 to 12 days after vaccination. The rearrangement links TRBV30 to TRBJ1-5; maybe TRBD1 (5 bases). The CDR3 DNA sequence: TGTGCCTGGAGTGGGACACCAAGCAATCAGCCCCAGCATTTT. It is translated as CAWSGTPSNQPQHF.